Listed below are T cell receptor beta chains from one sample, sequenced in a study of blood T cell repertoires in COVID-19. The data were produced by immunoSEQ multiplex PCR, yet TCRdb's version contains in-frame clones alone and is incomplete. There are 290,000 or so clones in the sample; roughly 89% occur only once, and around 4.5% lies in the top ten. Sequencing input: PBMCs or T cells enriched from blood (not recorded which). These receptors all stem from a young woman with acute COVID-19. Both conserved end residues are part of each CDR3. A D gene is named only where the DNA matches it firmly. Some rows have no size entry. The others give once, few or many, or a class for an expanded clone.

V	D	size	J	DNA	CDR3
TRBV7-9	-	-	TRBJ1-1	TGTGCCAGCAGCTTCAAATCCCCCGTGACAGTGAACACTGAAGCTTTCTTT	CASSFKSPVTVNTEAFF
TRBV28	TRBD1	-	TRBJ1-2	TGTGCCAGCAGTCCACAGGGGGACTATGGCTACACCTTC	CASSPQGDYGYTF
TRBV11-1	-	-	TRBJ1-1	TGTGCCAGCAGCATTTCACAGGGGAACACTGAAGCTTTCTTT	CASSISQGNTEAFF
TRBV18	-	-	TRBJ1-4	TGTGCCAGCTCACCACCTCTTGCAACTAATGAAAAACTGTTTTTT	CASSPPLATNEKLFF
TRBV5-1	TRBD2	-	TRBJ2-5	TGCGCCAGCACGTTGACTAGCGCGGAGACCCAGTACTTC	CASTLTSAETQYF
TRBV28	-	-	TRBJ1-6	TGTGCCAGCAGTTTCCCTTATTCACCCCTCCACTTT	CASSFPYSPLHF
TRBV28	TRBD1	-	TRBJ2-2	TGTGCCAGCAGTTACCCTCGACAGGGACCGAACACCGGGGAGCTGTTTTTT	CASSYPRQGPNTGELFF
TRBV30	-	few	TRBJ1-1	TGTGCCTGGAGTTTCCAGGTTTTAAACACTGAAGCTTTCTTT	CAWSFQVLNTEAFF
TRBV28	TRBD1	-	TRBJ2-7	TGTGCCAGCAGTTTCGGGACAGGGGGCTACGAGCAGTACTTC	CASSFGTGGYEQYF
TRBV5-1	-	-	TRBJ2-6	TGCGCCAGCAGCTCTCTACATTTGGACACACCCCCCCCTGGGGCCAACGTCCTGACTTTC	CASSSLHLDTPPPGANVLTF
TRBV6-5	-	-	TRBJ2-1	TGTGCCAGCAGCCGGGACAATTCCTACAATGAGCAGTTCTTC	CASSRDNSYNEQFF
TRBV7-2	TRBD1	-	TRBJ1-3	TGTGCCAGCAGGTCAGGGGGCTACTCTGGAAACACCATATATTTT	CASRSGGYSGNTIYF
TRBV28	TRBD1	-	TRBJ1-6	TGTGCCAGCATAACCGGGACAGATAATTCACCCCTCCACTTT	CASITGTDNSPLHF
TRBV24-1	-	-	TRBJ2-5	TGTGCCACCAGTGATCCCCAGGGAGGTGGCGAGACCCAGTACTTC	CATSDPQGGGETQYF
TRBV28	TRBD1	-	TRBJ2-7	TGTGCCAGCAGTACCCGGGACAGCTACGAGCAGTACTTC	CASSTRDSYEQYF
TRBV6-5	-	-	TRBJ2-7	TGTGCCAGCAGTTACGACAGCTACGAGCAGTACTTC	CASSYDSYEQYF
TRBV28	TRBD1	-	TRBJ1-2	TGTGCCAGCAGTTTAGGGACAGGGGGCATCTATGGCTACACCTTC	CASSLGTGGIYGYTF
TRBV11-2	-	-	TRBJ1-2	TGTGCCAGCAGCCTAACAGGGATCTATGGCTACACCTTC	CASSLTGIYGYTF
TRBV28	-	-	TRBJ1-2	TGTGCCAGCAGTTCAACAGGGAACGGCTACACCTTC	CASSSTGNGYTF
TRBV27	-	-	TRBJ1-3	TGTGCCAGCCCCGACGGGAGCTCTGGAAACACCATATATTTT	CASPDGSSGNTIYF
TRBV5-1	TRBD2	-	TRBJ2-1	TGCGCCAGCAGCTTTCCGACTAGCGGGAACTACAATGAGCAGTTCTTC	CASSFPTSGNYNEQFF
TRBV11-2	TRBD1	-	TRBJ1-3	TGTGCCAGCAGCTTAGGGGGACAGCCCGGAAACACCATATATTTT	CASSLGGQPGNTIYF
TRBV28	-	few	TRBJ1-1	TGTGCCAGTACGGGGGTCTTGCCTGAAGCTTTCTTT	CASTGVLPEAFF
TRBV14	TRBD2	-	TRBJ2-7	TGTGCCAGCAGCAGACTAGCGGGCCCTTACGAGCAGTACTTC	CASSRLAGPYEQYF
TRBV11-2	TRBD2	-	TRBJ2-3	TGTGCCAGCAGCTTGACCGGGACTAGCGGGTTTCTCACAGATACGCAGTATTTT	CASSLTGTSGFLTDTQYF